This T cell receptor beta chain was sequenced for a study of cytomegalovirus exposure and HLA in healthy donors. Across the whole study: An early data release held approximately 80 million unique TCRs from HLA-typed donors.

A word on this clone: Antigen specificity is unknown.

The germline CDR1 and CDR2 sequences are SEHNR and FQNEAQ (reference sequence). V lost 0 bases and J lost 1, with 19 bases in between. The CDR3 spans 19 residues. This PCR relied on a set of 60 Vbeta primers and 13 Jbeta primers. TCRdb's table, derived via immunoSEQ multiplex PCR, lists solely in-frame clones and lacks some. Seen here are 100,000 or so clones, more than 80% observed once, and the top ten hold approximately 3.6%. The study, taken as a whole, reports: The later analysis indicated that the majority of CMV-associated TCR beta chains appeared HLA-restricted. An analysis done earlier found most TCR beta V segments productive about 87% or about 30% of the time.

Sequenced: PBMCs. The TCR was taken from a man aged 25 to 45 in good health and CMV-seronegative. The chain recombines TRBV7-9 with TRBJ2-1, with D hard to call. CDR3 in amino acids: CASSLAAELGRGSYNEQFF. CDR3 in DNA: TGTGCCAGCAGCTTAGCGGCGGAACTTGGAAGAGGATCCTACAATGAGCAGTTCTTC.